These T cell receptor beta chains were read from a single sample in a study of T cell changes during pregnancy in multiple sclerosis. Using immunoSEQ multiplex PCR, the repertoire was profiled, and TCRdb retains in-frame clones only, with some absent. In the table there are 65,000 to 85,000 clones, 92% of which are singletons. Sample: CD4+ T cells from peripheral blood mononuclear cells, taken after pregnancy. The receptor source for this set is a female donor with multiple sclerosis, enrolled in a pregnancy study. Both conserved end residues are part of each CDR3. The D gene is left open where the match is weak. Rows may omit the clone size; those that give it use once, few, many or a size class.

TGTGCCAGCAGCAAACCCAGGGAAAACAATGAGCAGTTCTTC,CASSKPRENNEQFF,NA,TRBJ2-1,TRBV21-1,once
TGCGCCAGCAGTGAGGGGGGACTAGCGGGACGAGAGACCCAGTACTTC,CASSEGGLAGRETQYF,TRBD2,TRBJ2-5,TRBV10-1,NA
TGCGCCAGCAGCTTGCCAGGGGTCGGGGAGCTGTTTTTT,CASSLPGVGELFF,NA,TRBJ2-2,TRBV5-1,NA
TGCGCCAGCAGGGCGACTAGCGGGAGGAAGACCTACGAGCAGTACTTC,CASRATSGRKTYEQYF,TRBD2,TRBJ2-7,TRBV5-1,NA
TGTGCCAGCAGACTGACAGGGGCCCCTGAAGCTTTCTTT,CASRLTGAPEAFF,TRBD1,TRBJ1-1,TRBV28,NA
TGTGCCAGCCTACAGGGTGTTGGGTCACCCCTCCACTTT,CASLQGVGSPLHF,NA,TRBJ1-6,TRBV2,once
TGCGCCAGCAGCCAAGAAGGCCAGGGGAGAACTGAAGCTTTCTTT,CASSQEGQGRTEAFF,NA,TRBJ1-1,TRBV4-1,NA
TGTGCCAGCAGCCGTGAAATGGCATCTAATGAAAAACTGTTTTTT,CASSREMASNEKLFF,NA,TRBJ1-4,TRBV5-4,NA
TGTGCCAGCAGCTTTAAATGGGCGACTAGTACCCCGCAGTACTTC,CASSFKWATSTPQYF,NA,TRBJ2-7,TRBV7-6,NA
TGTGCCAGCAGTTCAGAGGTACGAATGAATGAGCAGTTCTTC,CASSSEVRMNEQFF,NA,TRBJ2-1,TRBV27,NA
TGTGCCAGCAGTTCAGGGAGGGGTGGTTACGAGCAGTACTTC,CASSSGRGGYEQYF,TRBD2,TRBJ2-7,TRBV6-5,NA
TGTGCCAGCAGCTTCCGACAGGGAATTAATCTGGCCACTGAAGCTTTCTTT,CASSFRQGINLATEAFF,TRBD1,TRBJ1-1,TRBV7-9,NA
TGTGCCAGCAGCGCCGCCCCGGGACTCCTCGGGGAGACCCAGTACTTC,CASSAAPGLLGETQYF,NA,TRBJ2-5,TRBV9,NA
TGTGCCTGGAGCGTGATGGACAGGGGCGGCTACACCTTC,CAWSVMDRGGYTF,TRBD1,TRBJ1-2,TRBV30,NA
TGTGCCAGCAGTGTCAGCGCGGGATACGGCTACACCTTC,CASSVSAGYGYTF,NA,TRBJ1-2,TRBV6-1,once
TGCAGCGTTACTAAGGGGTTATATGCTGAAGCTTTCTTT,CSVTKGLYAEAFF,NA,TRBJ1-1,TRBV29-1,NA